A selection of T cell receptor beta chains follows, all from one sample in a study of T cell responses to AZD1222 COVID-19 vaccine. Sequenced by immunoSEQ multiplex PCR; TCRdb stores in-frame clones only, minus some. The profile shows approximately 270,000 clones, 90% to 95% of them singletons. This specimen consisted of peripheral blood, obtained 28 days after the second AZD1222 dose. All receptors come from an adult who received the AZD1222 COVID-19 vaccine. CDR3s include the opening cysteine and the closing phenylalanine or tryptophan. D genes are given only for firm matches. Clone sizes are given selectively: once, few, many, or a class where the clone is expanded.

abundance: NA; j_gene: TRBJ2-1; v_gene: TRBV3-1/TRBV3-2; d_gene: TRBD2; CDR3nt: TGTGCCAGCAGACACTTAGCGGGAGGGCTCCTTGAGCAGTTCTTC; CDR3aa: CASRHLAGGLLEQFF
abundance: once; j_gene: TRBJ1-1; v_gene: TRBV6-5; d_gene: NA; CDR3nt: TGTGCCGGAAAAGGGTGGGGGGGTGACACTGAAGCTTTCTTT; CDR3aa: CAGKGWGGDTEAFF
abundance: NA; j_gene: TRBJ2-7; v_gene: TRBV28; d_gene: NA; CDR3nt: TGTGCCAGCAGTTCGAGGGCTTACGAGCAGTACTTC; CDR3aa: CASSSRAYEQYF
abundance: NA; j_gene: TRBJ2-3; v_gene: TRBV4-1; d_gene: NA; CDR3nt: TGCGCCAGCAGCCAAGTGCTAGTTCGAGATACGCAGTATTTT; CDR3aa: CASSQVLVRDTQYF
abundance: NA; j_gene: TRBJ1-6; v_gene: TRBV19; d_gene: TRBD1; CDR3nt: TGTGCCAGTAGCCAAGACAGGGCCAATTCACCCCTCCACTTT; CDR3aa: CASSQDRANSPLHF
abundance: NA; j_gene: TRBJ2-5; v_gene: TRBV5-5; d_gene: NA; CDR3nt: TGTGCCAGCAGCTTGGGGAGGGAAGAGACCCAGTACTTC; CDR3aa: CASSLGREETQYF
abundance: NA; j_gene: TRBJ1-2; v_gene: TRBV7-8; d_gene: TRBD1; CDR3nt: TGTGCCAGCAGCTTAATGGGGACAGGGTTTGGCGGCTACACCTTC; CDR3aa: CASSLMGTGFGGYTF
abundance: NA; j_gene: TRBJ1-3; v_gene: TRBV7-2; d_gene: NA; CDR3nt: TGTGCCAGCAGCTCCTTCCCTGGAAACACCATATATTTT; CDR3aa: CASSSFPGNTIYF
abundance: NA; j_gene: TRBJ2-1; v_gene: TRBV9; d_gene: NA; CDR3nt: TGTGCCAGCAGCTTAGGGGGTGATGAGCAGTTCTTC; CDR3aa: CASSLGGDEQFF
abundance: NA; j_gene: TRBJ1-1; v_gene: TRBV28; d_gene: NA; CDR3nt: TGTGCCAGCAGTTCGGGACCCACGAACACTGAAGCTTTCTTT; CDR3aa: CASSSGPTNTEAFF
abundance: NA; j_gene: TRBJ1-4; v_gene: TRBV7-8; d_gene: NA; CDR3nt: TGTGCCAGCAGCTTGGCGGGGGTGGTGTTTTTT; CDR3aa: CASSLAGVVFF
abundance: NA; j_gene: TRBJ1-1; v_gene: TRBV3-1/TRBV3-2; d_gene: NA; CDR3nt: TGTGCCAGCAGCCAGGGAAGGACCACTGAAGCTTTCTTT; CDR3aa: CASSQGRTTEAFF
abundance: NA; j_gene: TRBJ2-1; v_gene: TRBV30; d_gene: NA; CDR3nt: TGTGCCTGGAGCGGGTTAATGGGTGAGCAGTTCTTC; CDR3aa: CAWSGLMGEQFF
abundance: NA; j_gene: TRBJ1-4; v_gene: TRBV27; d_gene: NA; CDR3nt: TGTGCCAGCAGTTTCTTGGGCCTGGAAAATGAAAAACTGTTTTTT; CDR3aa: CASSFLGLENEKLFF
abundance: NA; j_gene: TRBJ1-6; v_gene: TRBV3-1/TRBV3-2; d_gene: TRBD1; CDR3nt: TGTGCCAGCAGCCCTTGGGACAGGGTGGATTCACCCCTCCACTTT; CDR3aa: CASSPWDRVDSPLHF
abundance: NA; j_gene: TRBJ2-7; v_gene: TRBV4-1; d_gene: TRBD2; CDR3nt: TGCGCCAGCAGCCATGTTGGGCGGGGGAGTCGCTACGAGCAGTACTTC; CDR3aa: CASSHVGRGSRYEQYF
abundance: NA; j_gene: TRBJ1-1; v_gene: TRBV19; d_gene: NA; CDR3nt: TGTGCCAGTAGTACCCAGGAAACTTATAACACTGAAGCTTTCTTT; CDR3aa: CASSTQETYNTEAFF
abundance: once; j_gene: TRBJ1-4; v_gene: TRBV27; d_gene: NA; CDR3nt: TGTGCCAGCAGTTTAAGGTTTGACGAGGAAAAACTGTTTTTT; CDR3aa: CASSLRFDEEKLFF
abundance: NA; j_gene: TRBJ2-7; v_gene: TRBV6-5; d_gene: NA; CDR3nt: TGTGCCAGCAGTTTAGACGGACCCTACGAGCAGTACTTC; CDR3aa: CASSLDGPYEQYF
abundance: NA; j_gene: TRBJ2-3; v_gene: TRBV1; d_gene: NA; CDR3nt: TGCACCAGCACCCGGGACCGCCTAGGAGATACGCAGTATTTT; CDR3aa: CTSTRDRLGDTQYF
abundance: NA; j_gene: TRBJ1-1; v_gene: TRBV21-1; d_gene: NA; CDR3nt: TGTGCCAGCAGCAAAGAGGTGGACAAAGACACTGAAGCTTTCTTT; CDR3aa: CASSKEVDKDTEAFF
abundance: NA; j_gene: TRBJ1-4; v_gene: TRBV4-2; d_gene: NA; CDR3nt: TGTGCCAGCAGCCAAGATCGGGCGGTGAATAATGAAAAACTGTTTTTT; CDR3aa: CASSQDRAVNNEKLFF
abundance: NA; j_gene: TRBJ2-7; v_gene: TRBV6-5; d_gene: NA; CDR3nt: TGTGCCAGCAGTTACGTTGCGGCCAGCTCCTACGAGCAGTACTTC; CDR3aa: CASSYVAASSYEQYF
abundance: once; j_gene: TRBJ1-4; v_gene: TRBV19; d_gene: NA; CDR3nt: TGTGCCAGTAGTATAGAAGGACTGGCCTGGGGTGAAAAACTGTTTTTT; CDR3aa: CASSIEGLAWGEKLFF
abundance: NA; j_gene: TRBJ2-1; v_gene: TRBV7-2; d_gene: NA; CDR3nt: TGTGCCAGCAGCCCCCCAGTTGGCAATGAGCAGTTCTTC; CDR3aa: CASSPPVGNEQFF
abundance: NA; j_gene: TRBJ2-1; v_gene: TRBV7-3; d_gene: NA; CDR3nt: TGTGCCAGCAGCTTTGCTAGAAGTTCCTACAATGAGCAGTTCTTC; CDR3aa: CASSFARSSYNEQFF
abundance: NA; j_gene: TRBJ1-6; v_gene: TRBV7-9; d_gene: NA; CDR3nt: TGTGCCAGCAGCTTAGGGGCAGGGTTGAGTTCACCCCTCCACTTT; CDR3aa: CASSLGAGLSSPLHF
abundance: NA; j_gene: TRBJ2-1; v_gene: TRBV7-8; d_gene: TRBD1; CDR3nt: TGTGCCAGCAGCTTAGAAGGACAGGGGGCCTTAGAGAGGTTCTTC; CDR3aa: CASSLEGQGALERFF
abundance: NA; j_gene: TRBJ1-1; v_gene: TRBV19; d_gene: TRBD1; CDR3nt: TGTGCCAGTAGTATCGTGGACAGGGGTAGAGCTTTCTTT; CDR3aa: CASSIVDRGRAFF
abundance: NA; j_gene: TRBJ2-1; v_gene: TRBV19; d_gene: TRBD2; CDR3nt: TGTGCCAGTCGGGGCGGGGGGGCATTTATAAATGAGCAGTTCTTC; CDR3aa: CASRGGGAFINEQFF
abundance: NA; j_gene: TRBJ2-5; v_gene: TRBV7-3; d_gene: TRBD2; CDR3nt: TGTGCCAGCAGCTGGACTAGGAAAGAGACCCAGTACTTC; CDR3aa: CASSWTRKETQYF
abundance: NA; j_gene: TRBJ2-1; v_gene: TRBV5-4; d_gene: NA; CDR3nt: TGTGCCAGCAGCACCGACTACAATGAGCAGTTCTTC; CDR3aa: CASSTDYNEQFF
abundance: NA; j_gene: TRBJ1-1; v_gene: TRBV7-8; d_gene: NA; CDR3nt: TGTGCCAGCAGCTTGCTAGTGAACACTGAAGCTTTCTTT; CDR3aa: CASSLLVNTEAFF
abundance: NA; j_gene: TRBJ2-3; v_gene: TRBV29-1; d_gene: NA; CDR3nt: TGCAGCGTTGAAGAACAGGGCGATACGCAGTATTTT; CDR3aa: CSVEEQGDTQYF
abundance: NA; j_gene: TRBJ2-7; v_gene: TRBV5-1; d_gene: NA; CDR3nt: TGCGCCAGCAGCTTTGGGGACGACTCGGCTCGGTGGGAGCAGTACTTC; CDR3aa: CASSFGDDSARWEQYF
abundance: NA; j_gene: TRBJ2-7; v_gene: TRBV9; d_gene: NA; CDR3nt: TGTGCCAGCAGCGTCAAGCTGGACGGCTACGAGCAGTACTTC; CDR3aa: CASSVKLDGYEQYF
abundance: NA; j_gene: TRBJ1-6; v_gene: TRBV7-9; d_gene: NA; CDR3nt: TGTGCCAGCAGCGCGGGAGAAGATAATTCACCCCTCCACTTT; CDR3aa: CASSAGEDNSPLHF
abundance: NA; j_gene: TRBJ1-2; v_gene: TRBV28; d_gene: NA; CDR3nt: TGTGCCAGTACCAACTATCAGGGGTCTGGGCACTATGGCTACACCTTC; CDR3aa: CASTNYQGSGHYGYTF
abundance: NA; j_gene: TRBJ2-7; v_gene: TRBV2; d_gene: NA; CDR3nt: TGTGCCAGCAGTCTTGAGGGGACCGACTTAAGGGAGCAGTACTTC; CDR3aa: CASSLEGTDLREQYF
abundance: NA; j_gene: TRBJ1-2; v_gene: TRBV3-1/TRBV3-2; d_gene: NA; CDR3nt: TGTGCCAGCAGCCAAGCATTGGCTAACTATGGCTACACCTTC; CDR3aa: CASSQALANYGYTF
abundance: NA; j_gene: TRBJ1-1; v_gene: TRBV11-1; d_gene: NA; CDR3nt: TGTGCCAGCAGCCAGCCGACAGTCACCTTGGGCGTCTTT; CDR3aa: CASSQPTVTLGVF